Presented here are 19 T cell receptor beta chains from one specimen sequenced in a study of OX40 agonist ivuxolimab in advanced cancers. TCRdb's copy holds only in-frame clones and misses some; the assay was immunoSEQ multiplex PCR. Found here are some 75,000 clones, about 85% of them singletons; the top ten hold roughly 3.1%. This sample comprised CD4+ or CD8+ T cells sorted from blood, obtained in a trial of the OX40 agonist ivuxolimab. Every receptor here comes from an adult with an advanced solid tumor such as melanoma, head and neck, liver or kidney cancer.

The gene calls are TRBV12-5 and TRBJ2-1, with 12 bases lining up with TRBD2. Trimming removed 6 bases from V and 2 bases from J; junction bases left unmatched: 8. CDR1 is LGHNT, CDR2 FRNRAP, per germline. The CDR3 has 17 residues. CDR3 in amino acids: CASGTVLAGGPYNEQFF. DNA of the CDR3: TGTGCTAGTGGGACAGTTCTAGCGGGGGGGCCCTACAATGAGCAGTTCTTC.

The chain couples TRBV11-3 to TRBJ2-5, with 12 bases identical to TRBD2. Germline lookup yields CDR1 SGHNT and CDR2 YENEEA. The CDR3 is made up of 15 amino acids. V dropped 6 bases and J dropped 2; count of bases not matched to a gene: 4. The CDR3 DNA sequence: TGTGCCAGCAGACCCACTAGCGGGGGGCAAGAGACCCAGTACTTC. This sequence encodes CASRPTSGGQETQYF.

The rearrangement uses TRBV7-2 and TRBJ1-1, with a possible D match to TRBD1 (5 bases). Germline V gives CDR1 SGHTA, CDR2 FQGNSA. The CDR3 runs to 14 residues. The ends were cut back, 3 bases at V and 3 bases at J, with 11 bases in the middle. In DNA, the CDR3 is TGTGCCAGCAGCTTTGGTGGCAGGGACACTGAAGCTTTCTTT. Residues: CASSFGGRDTEAFF.

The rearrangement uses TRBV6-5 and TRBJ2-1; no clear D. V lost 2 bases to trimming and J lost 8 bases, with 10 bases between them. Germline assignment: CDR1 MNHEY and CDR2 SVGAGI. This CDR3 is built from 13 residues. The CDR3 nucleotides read TGTGCCAGCAGTTACGGTCCCATCGATGAGCAGTTCTTC. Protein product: CASSYGPIDEQFF.

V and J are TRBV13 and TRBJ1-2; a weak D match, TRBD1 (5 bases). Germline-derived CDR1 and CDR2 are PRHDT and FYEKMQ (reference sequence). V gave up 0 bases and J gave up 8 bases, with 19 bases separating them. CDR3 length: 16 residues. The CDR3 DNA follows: TGTGCCAGCAGCTTAGGGGGATTGGGGACTAAGCACGGCTACACCTTC. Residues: CASSLGGLGTKHGYTF.

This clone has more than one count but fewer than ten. In DNA form, the CDR3 reads TGTGCCAGCAGCGGACGGACAGGATTGAATGAAAAACTGTTTTTT. Protein: CASSGRTGLNEKLFF. The rearrangement uses TRBV7-8 and TRBJ1-4; the match to TRBD1 covers 7 bases. The CDR3 has 15 residues. Per the germline V gene, CDR1 is SGHVS and CDR2 is FQNEAQ. The trim removed 5 bases at V and 5 bases at J, leaving 8 bases unmatched.

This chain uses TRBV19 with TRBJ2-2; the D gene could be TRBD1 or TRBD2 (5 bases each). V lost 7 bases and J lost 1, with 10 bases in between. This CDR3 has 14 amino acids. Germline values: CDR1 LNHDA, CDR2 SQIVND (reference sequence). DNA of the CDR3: TGTGCCAGTACCAGGGACCGGAACACCGGGGAGCTGTTTTTT. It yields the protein CASTRDRNTGELFF.

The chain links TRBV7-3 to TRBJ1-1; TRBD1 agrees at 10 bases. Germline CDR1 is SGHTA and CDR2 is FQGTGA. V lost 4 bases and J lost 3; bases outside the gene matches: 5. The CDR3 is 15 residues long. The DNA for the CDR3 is TGTGCCAGCAGCTCCACCGGGACAGGGGACACTGAAGCTTTCTTT. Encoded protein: CASSSTGTGDTEAFF.

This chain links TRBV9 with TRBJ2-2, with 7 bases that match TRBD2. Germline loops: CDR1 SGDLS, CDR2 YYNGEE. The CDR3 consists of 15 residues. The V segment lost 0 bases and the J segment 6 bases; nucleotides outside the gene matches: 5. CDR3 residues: CASSVGAREAGELFF. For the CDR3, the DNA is TGTGCCAGCAGCGTAGGGGCCCGGGAGGCCGGGGAGCTGTTTTTT.

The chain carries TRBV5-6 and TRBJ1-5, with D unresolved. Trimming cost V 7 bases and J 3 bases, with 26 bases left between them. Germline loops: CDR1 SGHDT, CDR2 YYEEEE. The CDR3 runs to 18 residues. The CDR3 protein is CASHLGVGKGIANQPQHF. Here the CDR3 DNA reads TGTGCCAGCCACTTGGGCGTGGGGAAGGGTATAGCCAATCAGCCCCAGCATTTT.

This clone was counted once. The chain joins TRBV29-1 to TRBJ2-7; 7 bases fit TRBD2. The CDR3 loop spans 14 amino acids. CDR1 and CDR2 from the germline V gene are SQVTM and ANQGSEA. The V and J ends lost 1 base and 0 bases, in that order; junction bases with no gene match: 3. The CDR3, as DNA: TGCAGCGTTGAAGCTGGGGGGGTCTCCTACGAGCAGTACTTC. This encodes CSVEAGGVSYEQYF.

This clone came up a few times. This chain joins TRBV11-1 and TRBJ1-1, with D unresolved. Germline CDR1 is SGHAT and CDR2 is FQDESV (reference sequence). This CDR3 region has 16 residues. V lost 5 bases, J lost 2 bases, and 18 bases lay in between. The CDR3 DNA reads TGTGCCAGCAGCCCCCGTGGAGGGAGAATAAACACTGAAGCTTTCTTT. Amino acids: CASSPRGGRINTEAFF.

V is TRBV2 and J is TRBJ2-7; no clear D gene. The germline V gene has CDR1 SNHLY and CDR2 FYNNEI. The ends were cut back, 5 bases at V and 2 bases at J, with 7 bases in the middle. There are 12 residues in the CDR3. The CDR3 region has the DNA TGTGCCAGCAGTTTCGGTCCCTACGAGCAGTACTTC. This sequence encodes CASSFGPYEQYF.

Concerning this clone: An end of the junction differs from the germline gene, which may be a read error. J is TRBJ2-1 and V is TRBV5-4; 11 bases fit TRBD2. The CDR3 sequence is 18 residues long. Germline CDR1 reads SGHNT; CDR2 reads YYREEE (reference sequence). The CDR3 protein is CASSQVITSGGFGNEQFF. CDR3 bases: TGCGCCAGCAGCCAAGTGATAACTAGCGGGGGTTTTGGCAATGAGCAGTTCTTC.

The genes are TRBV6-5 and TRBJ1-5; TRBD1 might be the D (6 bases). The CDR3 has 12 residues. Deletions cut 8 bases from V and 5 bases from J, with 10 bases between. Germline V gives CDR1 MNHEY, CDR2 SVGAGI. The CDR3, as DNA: TGTGCCAGCCGGGACACCTATCAGCCCCAGCATTTT. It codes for CASRDTYQPQHF.

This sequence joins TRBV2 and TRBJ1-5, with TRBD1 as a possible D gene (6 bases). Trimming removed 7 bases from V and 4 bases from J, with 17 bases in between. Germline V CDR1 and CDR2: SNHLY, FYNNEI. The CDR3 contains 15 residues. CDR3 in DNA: TGTGCCAGCACCTTAACGGGGACAAGGAATCAGCCCCAGCATTTT. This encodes CASTLTGTRNQPQHF.

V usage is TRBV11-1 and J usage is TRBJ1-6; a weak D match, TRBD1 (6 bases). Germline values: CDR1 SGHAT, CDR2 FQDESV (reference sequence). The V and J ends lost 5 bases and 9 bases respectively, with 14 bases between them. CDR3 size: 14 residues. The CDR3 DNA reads TGTGCCAGCAGCCTGAACAGGGACGGTTCACCCCTCCACTTT. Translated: CASSLNRDGSPLHF.

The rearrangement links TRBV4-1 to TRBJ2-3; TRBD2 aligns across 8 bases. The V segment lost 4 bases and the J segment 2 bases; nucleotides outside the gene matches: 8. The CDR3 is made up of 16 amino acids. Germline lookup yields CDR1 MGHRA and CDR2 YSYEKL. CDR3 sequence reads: CASSLDGSGATDTQYF. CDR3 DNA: TGCGCCAGCAGCCTCGATGGTAGCGGGGCCACAGATACGCAGTATTTT.

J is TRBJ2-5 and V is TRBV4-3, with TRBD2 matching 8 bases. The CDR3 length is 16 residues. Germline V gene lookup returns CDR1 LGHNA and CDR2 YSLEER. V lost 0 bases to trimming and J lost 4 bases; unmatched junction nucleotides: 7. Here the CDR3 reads CASSQDGGSGAETQYF. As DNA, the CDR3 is TGCGCCAGCAGCCAAGATGGGGGTAGCGGGGCAGAGACCCAGTACTTC.